Listed below are T cell receptor beta chains from one sample, sequenced in a study of cytomegalovirus exposure and HLA in healthy donors. Repertoires were generated with immunoSEQ multiplex PCR, while TCRdb's copy carries only in-frame clones and drops some. Among fewer than 70,000 clones listed, about four fifths were seen once. The source material was PBMCs. These receptors were obtained from a man aged 35 to 55 in good health and CMV-seronegative. Both conserved end residues are part of each CDR3. Each record gives: D gene, clone size, V gene, J gene, CDR3 DNA, CDR3 protein. D genes are given only for firm matches. Clone size is given for some rows only: seen once, a few or many times, or a class if the clone is expanded.

d_call: NA
clone_size: NA
v_call: TRBV11-2
j_call: TRBJ1-1
cdr3_nt: TGTGCCAGCAGCCCCTCATTCTCGGCGGGGACTGAAGCTTTCTTT
cdr3_aa: CASSPSFSAGTEAFF

d_call: NA
clone_size: NA
v_call: TRBV5-1
j_call: TRBJ1-5
cdr3_nt: TGCGCCAGCAGCTTGGAGGGGGGGAGCAATCAGCCCCAGCATTTT
cdr3_aa: CASSLEGGSNQPQHF

d_call: TRBD1
clone_size: NA
v_call: TRBV18
j_call: TRBJ1-1
cdr3_nt: TGTGCCAGCTCACCACTAAATTCCAGGGGGCCCCTTCCTGAAGCTTTCTTT
cdr3_aa: CASSPLNSRGPLPEAFF

d_call: TRBD1
clone_size: NA
v_call: TRBV29-1
j_call: TRBJ1-1
cdr3_nt: TGCAGCGTTACAGGGGGAAACACTGAAGCTTTCTTT
cdr3_aa: CSVTGGNTEAFF

d_call: NA
clone_size: NA
v_call: TRBV7-8
j_call: TRBJ2-1
cdr3_nt: TGTGCCAGCAGCCCGCCGAGTAGCTCCTACAATGAGCAGTTCTTC
cdr3_aa: CASSPPSSSYNEQFF

d_call: NA
clone_size: NA
v_call: TRBV7-9
j_call: TRBJ1-1
cdr3_nt: TGTGCCAGCAGCTCCGGGGGACGTGAAGCTTTCTTT
cdr3_aa: CASSSGGREAFF

d_call: NA
clone_size: NA
v_call: TRBV6-5
j_call: TRBJ2-5
cdr3_nt: TGTGCCAGCAGACTCGGCTGGGACAAGCAAGAGACCCAGTACTTC
cdr3_aa: CASRLGWDKQETQYF

d_call: NA
clone_size: NA
v_call: TRBV7-9
j_call: TRBJ2-1
cdr3_nt: TGTGCCAGCAGCTTAGGGACGGGGGACTACAATGAGCAGTTCTTC
cdr3_aa: CASSLGTGDYNEQFF

d_call: TRBD2
clone_size: NA
v_call: TRBV18
j_call: TRBJ2-3
cdr3_nt: TGTGCCAGCTCACCGGGGCGGGGGTCCACAGATACGCAGTATTTT
cdr3_aa: CASSPGRGSTDTQYF

d_call: NA
clone_size: few
v_call: TRBV27
j_call: TRBJ1-1
cdr3_nt: TGTGCCAGCAGTTTCCGGGAGAGCACTGAAGCTTTCTTT
cdr3_aa: CASSFRESTEAFF

d_call: TRBD1
clone_size: NA
v_call: TRBV11-2
j_call: TRBJ2-6
cdr3_nt: TGTGCCAGCAGCTCGCCCAGAGGGACAGGGGGCACTGGGGCCAACGTCCTGACTTTC
cdr3_aa: CASSSPRGTGGTGANVLTF

d_call: NA
clone_size: NA
v_call: TRBV7-2
j_call: TRBJ2-2
cdr3_nt: TGTGCCAGCAGCCTAAGTCAAACCGGGGAGCTGTTTTTT
cdr3_aa: CASSLSQTGELFF

d_call: NA
clone_size: NA
v_call: TRBV7-2
j_call: TRBJ2-1
cdr3_nt: TGTGCCAGCAGCTTACCCCAGTTTGGGCAGTTCTTC
cdr3_aa: CASSLPQFGQFF

d_call: NA
clone_size: NA
v_call: TRBV11-3
j_call: TRBJ1-1
cdr3_nt: TGTGCCAGCAGCTTTGGGGTAGGGGAAACTGAAGCTTTCTTT
cdr3_aa: CASSFGVGETEAFF

d_call: NA
clone_size: NA
v_call: TRBV30
j_call: TRBJ2-2
cdr3_nt: TGTGCCTGGAGTGGAGGATCGGCCGGGGAGCTGTTTTTT
cdr3_aa: CAWSGGSAGELFF

d_call: NA
clone_size: few
v_call: TRBV6-6
j_call: TRBJ1-6
cdr3_nt: TGTGCCAGCAGTTACCCCGGGGAAAGTTCACCCCTCCACTTT
cdr3_aa: CASSYPGESSPLHF

d_call: NA
clone_size: NA
v_call: TRBV5-5
j_call: TRBJ1-6
cdr3_nt: TGTGCCAGCAGCCCGCCCGCACATCCAGGCCCTAATTCACCCCTCCACTTT
cdr3_aa: CASSPPAHPGPNSPLHF

d_call: NA
clone_size: few
v_call: TRBV7-9
j_call: TRBJ2-3
cdr3_nt: TGTGCCAGCAGCTTAGAGCGTTTCTCAGATACGCAGTATTTT
cdr3_aa: CASSLERFSDTQYF

d_call: NA
clone_size: NA
v_call: TRBV7-9
j_call: TRBJ2-5
cdr3_nt: TGTGCCAGCAGCCCACAAACGCGGTGGGACTCAGGGTACTTC
cdr3_aa: CASSPQTRWDSGYF

d_call: TRBD1
clone_size: once
v_call: TRBV6-1
j_call: TRBJ1-2
cdr3_nt: TGTGCCAGCAGTCCGCTGCGACAGGGCGGGGATGGCTACACCTTC
cdr3_aa: CASSPLRQGGDGYTF

d_call: TRBD1
clone_size: NA
v_call: TRBV5-6
j_call: TRBJ1-2
cdr3_nt: TGTGCCAGCAGCTTCCAGGGGGTAGACTATGGCTACACCTTC
cdr3_aa: CASSFQGVDYGYTF

d_call: NA
clone_size: NA
v_call: TRBV11-2
j_call: TRBJ2-3
cdr3_nt: TGTGCCAGCAGCTTAGACAGGCCCCGCACAGATACGCAGTATTTT
cdr3_aa: CASSLDRPRTDTQYF

d_call: NA
clone_size: NA
v_call: TRBV5-5
j_call: TRBJ1-3
cdr3_nt: TGTGCCAGCAGCTTTGGGGCCAGTGGAAACACCATATATTTT
cdr3_aa: CASSFGASGNTIYF

d_call: TRBD1
clone_size: NA
v_call: TRBV7-7
j_call: TRBJ1-2
cdr3_nt: TGTGCCAGCAGCTTCGGGACAGGGGGCGCCCGGTCTGGCTACACCTTC
cdr3_aa: CASSFGTGGARSGYTF

d_call: NA
clone_size: NA
v_call: TRBV5-6
j_call: TRBJ1-1
cdr3_nt: TGTGCCAGCAGCTCCACAGGGCACACTGAAGCTTTCTTT
cdr3_aa: CASSSTGHTEAFF

d_call: TRBD1
clone_size: NA
v_call: TRBV29-1
j_call: TRBJ2-1
cdr3_nt: TGCAGCGTTGTTGGGACAGGGTACAATGAGCAGTTCTTC
cdr3_aa: CSVVGTGYNEQFF

d_call: TRBD2
clone_size: NA
v_call: TRBV5-6
j_call: TRBJ2-1
cdr3_nt: TGTGCCAGCAGCTCCTGGTCCCTTGAGGCGGGGGGCACCTACAATGAGCAGTTCTTC
cdr3_aa: CASSSWSLEAGGTYNEQFF

d_call: NA
clone_size: once
v_call: TRBV29-1
j_call: TRBJ1-2
cdr3_nt: TGCAGCGTTGAACCCGACAGATACTATGGCTACACCTTC
cdr3_aa: CSVEPDRYYGYTF

d_call: TRBD2
clone_size: NA
v_call: TRBV7-8
j_call: TRBJ2-3
cdr3_nt: TGTGCCAGCAGCCCAGGGACTAGCGGGGGGGCGGCAGATACGCAGTATTTT
cdr3_aa: CASSPGTSGGAADTQYF

d_call: TRBD1
clone_size: NA
v_call: TRBV2
j_call: TRBJ2-2
cdr3_nt: TGTGCCAGCAGTCCCGTGACAGGGGGCAGCACCGGGGAGCTGTTTTTT
cdr3_aa: CASSPVTGGSTGELFF

d_call: TRBD1
clone_size: NA
v_call: TRBV27
j_call: TRBJ1-4
cdr3_nt: TGTGCCAGCAGTAGCGGGACAGGGCTGGAAAAACTGTTTTTT
cdr3_aa: CASSSGTGLEKLFF

d_call: TRBD1
clone_size: NA
v_call: TRBV18
j_call: TRBJ1-4
cdr3_nt: TGTGCCAGCCGTGCTACAGGGGATTATGAAAAACTGTTTTTT
cdr3_aa: CASRATGDYEKLFF

d_call: TRBD1
clone_size: once
v_call: TRBV9
j_call: TRBJ2-3
cdr3_nt: TGTGCCAGCAGCGTAGAAGGGGGCGGCACAGATACGCAGTATTTT
cdr3_aa: CASSVEGGGTDTQYF

d_call: TRBD2
clone_size: once
v_call: TRBV30
j_call: TRBJ2-2
cdr3_nt: TGTGCCTGGAGTGTACTGCGGGGAGGGGGGGAGCTGTTTTTT
cdr3_aa: CAWSVLRGGGELFF

d_call: NA
clone_size: NA
v_call: TRBV5-5
j_call: TRBJ2-3
cdr3_nt: TGTGCCAGCAGCCCCCTGACAGGGAGGACAGATACGCAGTATTTT
cdr3_aa: CASSPLTGRTDTQYF

d_call: TRBD2
clone_size: NA
v_call: TRBV5-1
j_call: TRBJ2-7
cdr3_nt: TGCGCCAGCAGCCAGGGGACTAGCGCTCATCGGATCTACGAGCAGTACTTC
cdr3_aa: CASSQGTSAHRIYEQYF

d_call: TRBD2
clone_size: NA
v_call: TRBV11-2
j_call: TRBJ2-2
cdr3_nt: TGTGCCAGCAGCCCCCCGGGGGGGCAAAGCACCGGGGAGCTGTTTTTT
cdr3_aa: CASSPPGGQSTGELFF

d_call: TRBD1
clone_size: once
v_call: TRBV7-9
j_call: TRBJ1-3
cdr3_nt: TGTGCCAGCAGCAGACGGGACAGCGAAAACACCATATATTTT
cdr3_aa: CASSRRDSENTIYF

d_call: TRBD1
clone_size: NA
v_call: TRBV5-6
j_call: TRBJ2-3
cdr3_nt: TGTGCCAGCAGCGAGACCGGGACAGGGTTGGGACGCACAGATACGCAGTATTTT
cdr3_aa: CASSETGTGLGRTDTQYF

d_call: TRBD1
clone_size: NA
v_call: TRBV6-5
j_call: TRBJ2-7
cdr3_nt: TGTGCCAGCAGTTTAGACCGAGGACAGGGGAACGAGCAGTACTTC
cdr3_aa: CASSLDRGQGNEQYF

d_call: NA
clone_size: NA
v_call: TRBV4-3
j_call: TRBJ1-2
cdr3_nt: TGCGCCAGCAGCCAAGTTGAACGTACCGTCGTCGGCTATGGCTACACCTTC
cdr3_aa: CASSQVERTVVGYGYTF

d_call: NA
clone_size: NA
v_call: TRBV7-2
j_call: TRBJ2-5
cdr3_nt: TGTGCCAGCAGCTGGACAGAACAAGAGACCCAGTACTTC
cdr3_aa: CASSWTEQETQYF

d_call: NA
clone_size: NA
v_call: TRBV7-9
j_call: TRBJ1-2
cdr3_nt: TGTGCCAGCAGCTTAGCTTCAGACTGGTACACCTTC
cdr3_aa: CASSLASDWYTF

d_call: NA
clone_size: NA
v_call: TRBV29-1
j_call: TRBJ2-1
cdr3_nt: TGCAGCGTTGAACGGTACGGTGAGCAGTTCTTC
cdr3_aa: CSVERYGEQFF

d_call: NA
clone_size: NA
v_call: TRBV5-1
j_call: TRBJ1-1
cdr3_nt: TGCGCCAGCAGCCGGGGACACGCCGACCCACTGCTAGACCCTGAAGCTTTCTTT
cdr3_aa: CASSRGHADPLLDPEAFF

d_call: NA
clone_size: NA
v_call: TRBV19
j_call: TRBJ1-3
cdr3_nt: TGTGCCAGTAGTATCTTAGGGCCAGGGGCTGGAAACACCATATATTTT
cdr3_aa: CASSILGPGAGNTIYF

d_call: NA
clone_size: NA
v_call: TRBV16
j_call: TRBJ1-4
cdr3_nt: TGTGCCAGCAGCCCTATCGTGGGCCAAGAAAAACTGTTTTTT
cdr3_aa: CASSPIVGQEKLFF

d_call: TRBD2
clone_size: few
v_call: TRBV7-8
j_call: TRBJ2-7
cdr3_nt: TGTGCCAGCAGCCCACGTCGACTAGCGGGGGCCTACGAGCAGTACTTC
cdr3_aa: CASSPRRLAGAYEQYF

d_call: NA
clone_size: NA
v_call: TRBV29-1
j_call: TRBJ2-3
cdr3_nt: TGCAGCGCTCGAATGGGGGAGGCGCAGTATTTT
cdr3_aa: CSARMGEAQYF